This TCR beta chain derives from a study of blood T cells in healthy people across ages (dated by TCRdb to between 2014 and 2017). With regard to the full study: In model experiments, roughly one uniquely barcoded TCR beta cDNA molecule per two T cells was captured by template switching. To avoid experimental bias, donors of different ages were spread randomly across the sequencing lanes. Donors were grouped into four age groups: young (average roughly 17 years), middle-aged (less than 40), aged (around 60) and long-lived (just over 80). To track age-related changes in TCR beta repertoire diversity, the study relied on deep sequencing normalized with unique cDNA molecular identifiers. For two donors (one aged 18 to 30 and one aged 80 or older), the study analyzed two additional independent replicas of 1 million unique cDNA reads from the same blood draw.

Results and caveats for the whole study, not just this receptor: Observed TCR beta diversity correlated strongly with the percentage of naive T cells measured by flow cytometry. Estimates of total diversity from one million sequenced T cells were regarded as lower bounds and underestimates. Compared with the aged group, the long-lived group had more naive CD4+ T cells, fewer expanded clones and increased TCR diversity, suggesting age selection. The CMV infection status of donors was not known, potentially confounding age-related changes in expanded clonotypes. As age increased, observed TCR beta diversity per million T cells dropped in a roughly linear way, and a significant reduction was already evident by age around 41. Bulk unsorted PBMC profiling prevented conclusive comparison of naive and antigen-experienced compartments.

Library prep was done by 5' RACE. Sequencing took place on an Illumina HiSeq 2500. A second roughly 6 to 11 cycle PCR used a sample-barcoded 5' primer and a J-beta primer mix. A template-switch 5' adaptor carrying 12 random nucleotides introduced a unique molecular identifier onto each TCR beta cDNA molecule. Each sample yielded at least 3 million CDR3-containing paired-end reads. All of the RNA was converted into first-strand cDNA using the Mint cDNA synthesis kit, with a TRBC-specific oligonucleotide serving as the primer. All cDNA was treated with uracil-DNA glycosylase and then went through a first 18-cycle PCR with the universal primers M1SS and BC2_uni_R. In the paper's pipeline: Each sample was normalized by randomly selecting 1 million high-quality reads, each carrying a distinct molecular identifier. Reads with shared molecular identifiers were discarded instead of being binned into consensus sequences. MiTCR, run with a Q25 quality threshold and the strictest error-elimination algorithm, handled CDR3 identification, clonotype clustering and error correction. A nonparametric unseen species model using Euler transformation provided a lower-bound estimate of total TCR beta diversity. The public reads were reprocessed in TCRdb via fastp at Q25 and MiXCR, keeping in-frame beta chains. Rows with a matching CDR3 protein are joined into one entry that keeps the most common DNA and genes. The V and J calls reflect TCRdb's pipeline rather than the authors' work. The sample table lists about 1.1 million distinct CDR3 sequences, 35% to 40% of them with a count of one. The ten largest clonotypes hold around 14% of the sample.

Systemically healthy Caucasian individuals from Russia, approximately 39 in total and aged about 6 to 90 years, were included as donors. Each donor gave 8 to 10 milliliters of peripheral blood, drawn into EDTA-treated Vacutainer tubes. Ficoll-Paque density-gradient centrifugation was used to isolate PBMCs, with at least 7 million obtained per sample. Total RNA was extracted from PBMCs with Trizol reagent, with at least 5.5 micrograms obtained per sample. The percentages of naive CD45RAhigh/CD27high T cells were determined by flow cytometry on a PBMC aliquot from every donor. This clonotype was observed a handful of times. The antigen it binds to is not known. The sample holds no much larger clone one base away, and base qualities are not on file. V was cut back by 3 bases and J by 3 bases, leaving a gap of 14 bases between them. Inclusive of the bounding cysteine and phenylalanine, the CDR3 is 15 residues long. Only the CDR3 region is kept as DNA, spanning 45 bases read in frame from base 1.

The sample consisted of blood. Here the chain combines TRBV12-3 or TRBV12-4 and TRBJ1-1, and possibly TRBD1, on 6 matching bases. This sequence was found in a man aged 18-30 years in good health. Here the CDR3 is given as CASSFSGEEYTEAFF. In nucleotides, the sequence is TGTGCCAGCAGTTTCTCAGGGGAAGAGTACACTGAAGCTTTCTTT.